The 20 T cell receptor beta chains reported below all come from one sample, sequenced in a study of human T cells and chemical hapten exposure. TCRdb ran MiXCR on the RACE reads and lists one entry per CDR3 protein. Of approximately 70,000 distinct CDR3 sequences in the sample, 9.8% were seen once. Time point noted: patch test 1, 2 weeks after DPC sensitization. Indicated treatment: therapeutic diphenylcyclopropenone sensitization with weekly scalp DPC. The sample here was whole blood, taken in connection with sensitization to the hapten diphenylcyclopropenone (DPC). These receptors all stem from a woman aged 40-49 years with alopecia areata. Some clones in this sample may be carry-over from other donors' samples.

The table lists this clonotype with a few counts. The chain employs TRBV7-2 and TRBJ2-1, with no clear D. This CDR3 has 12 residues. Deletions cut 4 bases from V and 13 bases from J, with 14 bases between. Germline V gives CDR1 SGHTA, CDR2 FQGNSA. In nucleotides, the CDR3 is TGTGCCAGCAGCTCCGATTTCGGAAAACAGTTCTTC. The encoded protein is CASSSDFGKQFF.

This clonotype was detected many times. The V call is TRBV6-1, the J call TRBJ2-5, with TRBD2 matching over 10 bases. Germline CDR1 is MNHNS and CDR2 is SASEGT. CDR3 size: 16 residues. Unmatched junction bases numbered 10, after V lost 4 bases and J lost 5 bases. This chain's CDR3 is CASSALLLAGYETQYF. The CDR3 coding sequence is TGTGCCAGCAGTGCCCTACTACTAGCGGGGTATGAGACCCAGTACTTC.

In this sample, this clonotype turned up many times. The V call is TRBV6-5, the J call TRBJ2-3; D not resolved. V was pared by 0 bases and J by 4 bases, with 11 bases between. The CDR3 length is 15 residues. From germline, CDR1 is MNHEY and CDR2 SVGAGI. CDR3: CASSYSSGLSDTQYF. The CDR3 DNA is TGTGCCAGCAGTTACTCGTCCGGGCTCTCAGATACGCAGTATTTT.

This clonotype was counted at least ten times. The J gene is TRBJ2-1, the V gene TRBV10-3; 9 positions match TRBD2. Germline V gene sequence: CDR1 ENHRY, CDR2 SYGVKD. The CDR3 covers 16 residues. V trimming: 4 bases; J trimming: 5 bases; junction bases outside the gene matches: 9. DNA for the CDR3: TGTGCCATCAGTGGCCCGACTGGCGGGGGGGACAATGAGCAGTTCTTC. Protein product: CAISGPTGGGDNEQFF.

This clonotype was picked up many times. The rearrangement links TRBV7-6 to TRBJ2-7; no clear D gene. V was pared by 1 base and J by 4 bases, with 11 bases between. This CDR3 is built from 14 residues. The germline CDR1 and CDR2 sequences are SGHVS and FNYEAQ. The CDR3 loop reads CASSLESPWYEQYF. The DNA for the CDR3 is TGTGCCAGCAGCTTAGAGTCCCCCTGGTACGAGCAGTACTTC.

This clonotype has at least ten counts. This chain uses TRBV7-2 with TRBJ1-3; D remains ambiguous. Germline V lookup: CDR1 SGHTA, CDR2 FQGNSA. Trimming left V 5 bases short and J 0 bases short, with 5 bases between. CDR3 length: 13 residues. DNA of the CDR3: TGTGCCAGCAGCACCCACTCTGGAAACACCATATATTTT. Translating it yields CASSTHSGNTIYF.

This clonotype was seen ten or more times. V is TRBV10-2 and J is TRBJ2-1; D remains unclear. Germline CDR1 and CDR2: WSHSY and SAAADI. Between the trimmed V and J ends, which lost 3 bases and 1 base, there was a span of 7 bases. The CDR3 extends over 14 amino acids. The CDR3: CASSDPQSYNEQFF. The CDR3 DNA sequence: TGCGCCAGCAGTGATCCCCAGTCCTACAATGAGCAGTTCTTC.

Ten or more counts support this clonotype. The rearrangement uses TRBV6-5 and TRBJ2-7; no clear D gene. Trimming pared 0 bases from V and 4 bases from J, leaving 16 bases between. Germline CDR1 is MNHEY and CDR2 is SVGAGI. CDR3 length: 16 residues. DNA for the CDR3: TGTGCCAGCAGTTACTCGAATTCTGGGGTTGGATACGAGCAGTACTTC. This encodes CASSYSNSGVGYEQYF.

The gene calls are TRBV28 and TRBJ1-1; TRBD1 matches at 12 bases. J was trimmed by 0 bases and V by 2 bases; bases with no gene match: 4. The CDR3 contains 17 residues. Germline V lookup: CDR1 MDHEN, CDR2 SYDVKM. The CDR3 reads CASSLGTGGGVNTEAFF. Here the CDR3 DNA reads TGTGCCAGCAGTTTAGGGACAGGGGGCGGCGTGAACACTGAAGCTTTCTTT.

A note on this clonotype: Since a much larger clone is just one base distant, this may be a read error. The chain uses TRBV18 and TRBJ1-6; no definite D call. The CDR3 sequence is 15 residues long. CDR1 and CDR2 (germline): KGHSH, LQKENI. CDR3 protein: CVSSPRLGDNSPLHF. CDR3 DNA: TGTGTCAGCTCACCCAGGCTGGGTGACAATTCACCCCTCCACTTT.

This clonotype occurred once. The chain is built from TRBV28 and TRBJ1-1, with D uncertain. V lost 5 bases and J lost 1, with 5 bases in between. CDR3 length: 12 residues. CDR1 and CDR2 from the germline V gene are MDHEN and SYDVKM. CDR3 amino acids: CASSGGNTEAFF. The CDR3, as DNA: TGTGCCAGCAGTGGTGGGAACACTGAAGCTTTCTTT.

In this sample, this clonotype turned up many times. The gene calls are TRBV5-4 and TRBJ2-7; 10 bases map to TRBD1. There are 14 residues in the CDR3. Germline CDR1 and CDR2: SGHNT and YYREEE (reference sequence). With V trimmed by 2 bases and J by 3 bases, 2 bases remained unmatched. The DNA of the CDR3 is TGTGCCAGCAGCTTAGGGACAGGGGTCTACGAGCAGTACTTC. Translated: CASSLGTGVYEQYF.

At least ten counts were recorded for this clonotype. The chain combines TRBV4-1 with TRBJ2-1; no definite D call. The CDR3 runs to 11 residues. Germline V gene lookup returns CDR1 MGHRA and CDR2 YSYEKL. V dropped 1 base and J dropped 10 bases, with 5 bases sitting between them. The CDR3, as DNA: TGCGCCAGCAGCCAAGCCCGAGAGCAGTTCTTC. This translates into CASSQAREQFF.

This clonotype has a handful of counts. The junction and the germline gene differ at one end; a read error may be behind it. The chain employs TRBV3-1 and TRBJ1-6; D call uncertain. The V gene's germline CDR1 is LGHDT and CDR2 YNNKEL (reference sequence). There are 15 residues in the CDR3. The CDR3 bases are TGTGCCAGCAGCCCCGGAGGACGTCTTAATTCACCCCCCCACTTT. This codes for CASSPGGRLNSPPHF.

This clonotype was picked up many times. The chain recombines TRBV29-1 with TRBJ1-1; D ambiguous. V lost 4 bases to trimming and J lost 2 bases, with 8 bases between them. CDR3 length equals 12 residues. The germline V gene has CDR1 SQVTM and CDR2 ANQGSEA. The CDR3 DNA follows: TGCAGCGTTGTGGCGGTCAACACTGAAGCTTTCTTT. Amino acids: CSVVAVNTEAFF.

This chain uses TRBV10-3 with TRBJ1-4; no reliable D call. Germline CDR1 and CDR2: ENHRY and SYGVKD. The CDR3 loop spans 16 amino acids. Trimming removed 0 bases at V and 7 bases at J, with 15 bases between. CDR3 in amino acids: CAISESKTGGSEKLFF. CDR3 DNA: TGTGCCATCAGTGAGTCGAAAACCGGAGGTAGTGAAAAACTGTTTTTT.

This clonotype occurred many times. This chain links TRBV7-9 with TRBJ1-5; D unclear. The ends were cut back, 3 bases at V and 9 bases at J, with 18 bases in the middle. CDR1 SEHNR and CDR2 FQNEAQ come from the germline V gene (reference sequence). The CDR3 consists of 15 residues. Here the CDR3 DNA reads TGTGCCAGCAGCTTGGGAGGCCTTGGGTTGTGGCCCCAGCATTTT. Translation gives CASSLGGLGLWPQHF.

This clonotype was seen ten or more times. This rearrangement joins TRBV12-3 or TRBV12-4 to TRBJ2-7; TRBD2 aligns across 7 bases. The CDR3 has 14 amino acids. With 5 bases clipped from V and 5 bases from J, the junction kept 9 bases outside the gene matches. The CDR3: CASSPQGGTNEQYF. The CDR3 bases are TGTGCCAGCAGTCCCCAGGGAGGGACCAACGAGCAGTACTTC.

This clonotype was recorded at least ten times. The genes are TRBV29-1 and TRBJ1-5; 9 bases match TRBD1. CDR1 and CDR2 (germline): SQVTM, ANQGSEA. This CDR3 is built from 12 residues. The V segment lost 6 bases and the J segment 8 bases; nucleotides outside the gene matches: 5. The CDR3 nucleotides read TGCAGCGTCGTACAGGGGGCTGAGCCCCAGCATTTT. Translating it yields CSVVQGAEPQHF.

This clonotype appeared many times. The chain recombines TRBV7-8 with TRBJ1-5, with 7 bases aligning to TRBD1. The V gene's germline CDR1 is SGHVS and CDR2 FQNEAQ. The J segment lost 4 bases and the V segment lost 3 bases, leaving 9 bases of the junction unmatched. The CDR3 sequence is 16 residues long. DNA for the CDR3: TGTGCCAGCAGCTTCTATTCGGCAGGGGGAAATCAGCCCCAGCATTTT. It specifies CASSFYSAGGNQPQHF.